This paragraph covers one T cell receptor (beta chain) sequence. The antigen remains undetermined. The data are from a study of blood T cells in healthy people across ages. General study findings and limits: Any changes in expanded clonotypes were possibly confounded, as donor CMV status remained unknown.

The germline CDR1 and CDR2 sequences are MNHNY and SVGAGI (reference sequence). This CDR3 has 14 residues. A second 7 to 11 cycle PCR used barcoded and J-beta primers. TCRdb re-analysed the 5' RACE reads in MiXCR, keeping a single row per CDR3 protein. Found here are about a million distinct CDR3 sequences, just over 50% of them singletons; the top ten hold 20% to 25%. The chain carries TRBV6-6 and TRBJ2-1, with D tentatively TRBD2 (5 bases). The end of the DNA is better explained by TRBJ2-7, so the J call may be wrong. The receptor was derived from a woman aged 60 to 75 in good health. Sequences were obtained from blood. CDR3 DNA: TGTGCCAGCAGTTACATTAGCGACTACAATGAGCAGTACTTC. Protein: CASSYISDYNEQYF.